This TCR beta chain was recorded in a study of regulatory T cells in long-lasting Graves disease (dated by TCRdb to about 2021). At the level of the whole study: Patients with newly diagnosed Graves' disease had been on antithyroid drugs for under 3 months. TCR sequencing covered some 13 persistent and around 20 newly diagnosed Graves' disease patients, around 35 samples in total. Peripheral blood TCR sequencing and RNA sequencing compared persistent Graves' disease patients with newly diagnosed Graves' disease patients. The study was conducted in China and was registered as a clinical trial.

The time point label for this specimen denotes: newly diagnosed GD, antithyroid drugs for less than 3 months. RNA was extracted from PBMCs in TRIzol for both TCR sequencing and RNA sequencing. The diagnosis of Graves' disease followed American Thyroid Association guidelines. The patients came from an endocrinology department in Xi'an, China. Each patient gave approximately 10 milliliters of peripheral blood, collected in an EDTA anticoagulant tube. PBMCs were isolated by Ficoll Paque Plus density gradient separation without further T cell sorting. An Agilent 2100 Bioanalyzer and agarose gel were used to check RNA quality, while a NanoDrop 2000 measured RNA concentration. Results the study describes overall, beyond this receptor: Sequencing and analysis were restricted to the TCR beta chain. TRBV28, TRBJ1-2 and TRBJ2-5 were preferentially used in persistent disease, while TRBV20-1 and TRBJ2-1 were favored in newly diagnosed disease. The authors noted that the small sample size was a limitation that may lower accuracy. Patients with persistent disease shared more public clonotypes (around 2,700) than newly diagnosed patients did (966). Because the primary lesion, thyroid tissue, could not be accessed, the study looked at peripheral blood alone. Lower TCR Shannon entropy and fewer highly expanded clones were observed in persistent Graves' disease patients than in newly diagnosed patients, which suggested clonal expansion.

The receptor library was made with multiplex PCR. Instrument on record: Illumina HiSeq 4000. CDR3 regions were amplified by Arm-PCR with iRepertoire HTBI primers to construct TCR beta libraries. Gel purification was performed on PCR products prior to sequencing. The paper's data handling went like this. Across samples, approximately 68 TRBV and 13 to 15 TRBJ segments were identified and used for gene usage analysis of CDR3 amino acid clonotypes. COPE and FqMerger were used to merge the filtered high-quality paired reads into contigs. BLAST was used to align contigs to IMGT TRBV, TRBD and TRBJ reference genes, with CDR3 defined following IMGT. Highly expanded clones were defined as clonotypes with a frequency above 0.1%. Shannon entropy was used to measure repertoire diversity, and the Gini coefficient was used to measure V-J evenness. A clonotype was considered public if more than one individual shared it. TCRdb applied fastp at Q25 and MiXCR to the public reads, then kept only in-frame beta chains. Rows are combined by CDR3 protein, so each entry shows the most common genes and DNA. V and J calls and clone size were set by TCRdb, not the authors. The sample table shows 350,000 to 450,000 distinct CDR3 sequences, and approximately 12% are seen once. The top ten clones comprise about 19% of the sample.

This clonotype was detected only a few times. No cognate antigen has been identified for it. Base qualities are missing; no much larger clone stands one base away. The CDR1 and CDR2 encoded by the germline V gene are SGHVS and FNYEAQ. From its cysteine to its phenylalanine, the CDR3 spans 16 amino acids. The retained sequence is limited to the CDR3, 48 bases, with the frame set at the first base. V lost 6 bases and J lost 6 bases; the stretch between them is 21 bases long. The sample also formed part of further work on T cells in Graves' hyperthyroidism and ophthalmopathy. The second study also describes: Graves' hyperthyroidism was defined as stable when no progression to ophthalmopathy occurred over 18 months of follow-up. Hyperthyroidism patients were aged 18 to 65 years and newly diagnosed, with disease duration of less than 2 months. The study excluded patients with uncontrolled infections, other autoimmune diseases, pregnancy or lactation. Diagnoses were based on clinical symptoms, serum thyroxine and TRAb, thyroid ultrasound and orbital computed tomography. The first round of RT-PCR for the TCR CDR3 was performed with the HTBI primer set and the Qiagen OneStep RT-PCR kit. Most expanded thyroid clonotypes (frequency above 0.001) were also detected in blood, suggesting blood repertoires may reflect thyroid immune responses. A 13 V-J signature model separated ophthalmopathy from stable hyperthyroidism, with around 88% sensitivity and 81.08% specificity in cross-validation and 80%/75% in testing. In validation, the model predicted progression to ophthalmopathy a median of roughly 6.1 months before onset, with roughly 71% sensitivity and 72.22% specificity. TCR V-J signatures able to tell the groups apart were searched for in a discovery cohort of 95 or so patients, of whom over 40 had Graves' ophthalmopathy and roughly 59 had stable Graves' hyperthyroidism. Prospective prediction of ophthalmopathy was tested in an independent validation cohort consisting of 18 to 20 hyperthyroidism patients and more than 15 patients who later progressed to ophthalmopathy. The roughly 90 discovery patients were divided at random into training and test sets in a 7:3 ratio. In roughly six Graves' hyperthyroidism patients, the study also compared T-cell repertoires from thyroid tissue with T-cell repertoires from blood. After sampling, hyperthyroidism patients received methimazole starting at 30 mg daily, and ophthalmopathy patients received high-dose intravenous methylprednisolone. The libraries were constructed in a second round of multiplex PCR and then size-selected and purified. Paired-end sequencing of the libraries was performed with 100 bp reads on an Illumina HiSeq2000. SOAPnuke was used to process the raw data, removing reads that contained adapters or uncalled bases, had a mean Phred below 15, or lacked an exact match to the constant primer or identifier. High-quality paired reads were merged with COPE v1.2.5, and unique nucleotide sequences were defined as clonotypes. MiTCR v1.1 was used to align clonotypes to the IMGT TRBV, TRBD and TRBJ reference segments. Only V-J combinations with frequency above 0.0001, covering 99.2% of repertoires, were analysed. The TCS score was defined as the ratio of F50 (clonal expansion) to E x V (chaos), calculated using BLOSUM62-based TCRdist between CDR3 peptides within each V-J. Welch's t-statistics and random forest reduced 500 to 550 V-J features to fewer than 15, which were used in a naive Bayes classifier (R e1071). Sample size was not statistically predetermined, and investigators were not blinded to group allocation. The paper reports TCR Vbeta CDR3 sequencing of roughly 140 peripheral blood samples: approximately 41 ophthalmopathy, fewer than 80 hyperthyroidism and approximately 17 progressor patients.

The chain links TRBV7-6 with TRBJ2-1, and the D gene may be TRBD1, 6 bases matching. The specimen was peripheral blood mononuclear cells (PBMCs), collected at new diagnosis, from a patient treated with antithyroid drugs. The TCR was taken from a woman between 18 and 29 years old with Graves disease. Donor details come from another sample of the same person, matched by shared clones. The CDR3 corresponds to CASRPPGTSSANEQFF. At the DNA level, the sequence is TGTGCCAGCAGGCCTCCCGGGACATCCTCGGCCAATGAGCAGTTCTTC.